The 31 T cell receptor beta chains listed next were all sequenced from one sample in a study of T-cell reconstitution after alpha-beta-depleted transplantation in children. Library preparation (for TCRbeta) was performed with unique molecular identifiers. From the PCR reads, TCRdb called clonotypes with MiXCR, one entry per CDR3 protein. The sample carries about 260,000 distinct CDR3 sequences, roughly 8% recorded once. The source was PBMCs, mostly from graft donor cells, collected 180 days after TCRalphabeta/CD19-depleted stem cell transplant. The receptor set was obtained from a male patient between 10 and 17 years old who had a stem cell transplant for acute lymphoblastic leukemia, so the T cells may come from the graft donor.

This clonotype has more than one count but fewer than ten. This chain links TRBV11-2 with TRBJ2-5, with 11 bases lining up with TRBD2. After removal of 4 bases from V and 0 bases from J, the junction contained 10 bases not matched to a gene. CDR1 is SGHAT, CDR2 FQNNGV, per germline. This CDR3 contains 18 residues. CDR3 nucleotide sequence: TGTGCCAGCAGCTGGTTAGCGGGGGGGTTTGTTTACCAAGAGACCCAGTACTTC. It translates to CASSWLAGGFVYQETQYF.

This clonotype was counted ten times or more. V is TRBV5-1 and J is TRBJ1-6; TRBD1 matches 7 bases. Per the germline V gene, CDR1 is SGHRS and CDR2 is YFSETQ. This CDR3 spans 15 amino acids. Unmatched junction bases numbered 8, after V lost 4 bases and J lost 7 bases. Here the CDR3 DNA reads TGCGCCAGCAGCCTTTCCGGGACAGCGAATTCACCCCTCCACTTT. Translation: CASSLSGTANSPLHF.

This clonotype was counted many times. The V call is TRBV5-4, the J call TRBJ2-7; D perhaps matches TRBD2 (6 bases). Deletions cut 4 bases from V and 0 bases from J, with 11 bases between. The CDR3 sequence is 14 residues long. The V gene's germline CDR1 is SGHNT and CDR2 YYREEE (reference sequence). The CDR3 loop reads CASSPGTFSYEQYF. DNA of the CDR3: TGTGCCAGCAGCCCCGGGACTTTCTCCTACGAGCAGTACTTC.

This sequence joins TRBV3-1 and TRBJ2-5, with unresolved D. Germline-derived CDR1 and CDR2 are LGHDT and YNNKEL (reference sequence). This CDR3 has 15 residues. V was clipped by 2 bases and J by 0 bases, with 10 bases between them. CDR3 sequence: CASSQLSTYQETQYF. The DNA for the CDR3 is TGTGCCAGCAGCCAACTCTCCACGTACCAAGAGACCCAGTACTTC.

The rearrangement uses TRBV28 and TRBJ2-3, with 7 bases aligning to TRBD2. V lost 5 bases and J lost 5; bases outside the gene matches: 10. There are 15 residues in the CDR3. Per germline, CDR1 MDHEN and CDR2 SYDVKM. The CDR3 region is CASSPPGLDVDTQYF. The CDR3 coding sequence is TGTGCCAGCAGTCCCCCTGGACTAGATGTAGATACGCAGTATTTT.

The V and J genes are TRBV14 and TRBJ2-5, with D maybe TRBD1 (6 bases). The CDR3 consists of 15 residues. V gave up 3 bases and J gave up 2 bases, with 13 bases separating them. Germline V CDR1 and CDR2: SGHDN, FVKESK. CDR3 in DNA: TGTGCCAGCAGCCAGACGGGACATCGGCAAGAGACCCAGTACTTC. It encodes CASSQTGHRQETQYF.

The chain joins TRBV6-2 or TRBV6-3 to TRBJ2-3, with D unclear. Germline assignment: CDR1 MNHEY and CDR2 SVGEGT. Trimming cost V 5 bases and J 6 bases, with 15 bases left between them. CDR3 length: 14 amino acids. DNA for the CDR3: TGTGCCAGCAGTGCCGGGTCCTACACGGATACGCAGTATTTT. Residues: CASSAGSYTDTQYF.

This clonotype was detected ten times or more. The CDR3, as DNA: TGTGCCAGCAGCCAAGGGGGAAAGACTGAAGCTTTCTTT. It codes for CASSQGGKTEAFF. This chain uses TRBV4-2 with TRBJ1-1, with D uncertain. Deletions cut 1 base from V and 5 bases from J, with 8 bases between. This CDR3 comprises 13 residues. Germline CDR1 and CDR2: LGHNA and YNFKEQ.

Ten or more counts support this clonotype. The chain couples TRBV7-2 to TRBJ1-6, with D perhaps matching TRBD1 (5 bases). Germline V gives CDR1 SGHTA, CDR2 FQGNSA. V gave up 1 base and J gave up 6 bases, with 10 bases separating them. CDR3 size: 15 residues. Here the CDR3 DNA reads TGTGCCAGCAGCTTAGATCGAGGGGTTAATTCACCCCTCCACTTT. This codes for CASSLDRGVNSPLHF.

This clonotype was recorded once. Given a much more abundant clone one base away, this may be a read error. The chain is built from TRBV4-2 and TRBJ2-7; perhaps TRBD2 as D (6 bases). Germline CDR1 and CDR2: LGHNA and YNFKEQ. The CDR3 contains 15 residues. Trimming took off 1 base at V and 3 bases at J, with 13 bases between the two ends. DNA of the CDR3: TGTGCCAGCAGCCAAGGAGACCTGACTAGCTACGAGCAGTACTTC. As protein: CASSQGDLTSYEQYF.

In its sample, this clonotype was seen many times. The chain recombines TRBV6-5 with TRBJ1-5; D unresolved. CDR1 is MNHEY, CDR2 SVGAGI, per germline. The CDR3 runs to 13 residues. V was cut by 4 bases and J by 7 bases, with 11 bases left in between. The CDR3 region has the DNA TGTGCCAGCAGTTCCCGGGGAAGGCAGCCCCAGCATTTT. Protein: CASSSRGRQPQHF.

This clonotype was seen repeatedly, ten times or more. The chain couples TRBV20-1 to TRBJ1-2; 10 positions match TRBD1. Trimming took 6 bases from V and 3 from J; bases not matched to a gene: 4. This CDR3 is built from 13 residues. The germline gives CDR1 DFQATT, CDR2 SNEGSKA (reference sequence). This CDR3 reads CSAHGQGDYGYTF. DNA for the CDR3: TGCAGTGCCCATGGACAGGGGGACTATGGCTACACCTTC.

This clonotype was seen at least ten times. This sequence joins TRBV27 and TRBJ2-7; D is undetermined. CDR1 and CDR2 (germline): MNHEY, SMNVEV (reference sequence). The CDR3 consists of 13 residues. V lost 3 bases and J lost 2, with 8 bases in between. The CDR3 is CASSLGIAYEQYF. For the CDR3, the DNA is TGTGCCAGCAGTTTGGGGATCGCCTACGAGCAGTACTTC.

There are many counts of this clonotype. The chain uses TRBV5-1 and TRBJ1-5; perhaps TRBD1 as D (5 bases). The ends were cut back, 1 base at V and 4 bases at J, with 9 bases in the middle. This CDR3 has 14 amino acids. Germline V gene data show CDR1 as SGHRS and CDR2 as YFSETQ. The CDR3 sequence is CASSLTGMNQPQHF. The CDR3, as DNA: TGCGCCAGCAGCTTGACAGGAATGAATCAGCCCCAGCATTTT.

In this sample, this clonotype turned up many times. CDR3 protein: CASSFRPAAMYTF. The CDR3 nucleotides are TGTGCCAGCAGCTTTCGTCCGGCAGCCATGTACACCTTC. The V and J genes are TRBV5-4 and TRBJ1-2; D is undetermined. Germline loops: CDR1 SGHNT, CDR2 YYREEE (reference sequence). The CDR3 runs 13 residues. V was trimmed by 2 bases and J by 11 bases, leaving 16 bases between them.

This clonotype showed up many times. This sequence joins TRBV6-4 and TRBJ1-2; 10 bases align to TRBD1. V shed 6 bases, J shed 7 bases, and the junction held 8 bases outside the gene matches. Looked up from germline, CDR1 is MRHNA and CDR2 is SNTAGT. The CDR3 sequence is 14 residues long. CDR3 in DNA: TGTGCCAGCAGCCCCAGACAGGGGGCGAGTGGCTACACCTTC. Its protein is CASSPRQGASGYTF.

This clonotype occurred many times. The genes are TRBV4-3 and TRBJ2-5, with D unclear. The germline V gene encodes CDR1 LGHNA and CDR2 YSLEER. The CDR3 is 14 residues long. Trimming removed 0 bases from V and 1 base from J, with 6 bases in between. This chain's CDR3 is CASSQEYSQETQYF. The CDR3 DNA follows: TGCGCCAGCAGCCAAGAGTACAGCCAAGAGACCCAGTACTTC.

The CDR3 DNA reads TGTGCCAGTAGTCTAGGACTGGGGGGACAAGAGACCCAGTACTTC. Protein: CASSLGLGGQETQYF. The chain recombines TRBV19 with TRBJ2-5; D may be TRBD2 (6 bases). This CDR3 comprises 15 residues. Per the germline V gene, CDR1 is LNHDA and CDR2 is SQIVND (reference sequence). Trimming cost V 5 bases and J 2 bases, with 15 bases left between them. The whole variable domain, remainder taken from reference TRBV19 and TRBJ2-5, is DGGITQSPKYLFRKEGQNVTLSCEQNLNHDAMYWYRQDPGQGLRLIYYSQIVNDFQKGDIAEGYSVSREKKESFPLTVTSAQKNPTAFYLCASSLGLGGQETQYFGPGTRLLVL.

This clonotype has at least ten counts. The chain uses TRBV28 and TRBJ2-7, with D uncertain. This CDR3 has 15 residues. V lost 6 bases and J lost 2, with 17 bases in between. Germline V gene lookup returns CDR1 MDHEN and CDR2 SYDVKM. The DNA of the CDR3 is TGTGCCAGCAGCGCCCTGGTGGGGATGACCTACGAGCAGTACTTC. Amino acid sequence: CASSALVGMTYEQYF.

This clonotype was counted once. The rearrangement links TRBV7-6 to TRBJ2-7; possible D gene TRBD1, 6 bases. From germline, CDR1 is SGHVS and CDR2 FNYEAQ. This CDR3 spans 14 amino acids. The V gene lost 4 bases and the J gene lost 2 bases, with 12 bases spanning the gap. The CDR3 region has the DNA TGTGCCAGCAGCTCTGGGACACCCCCCTACGAGCAGTACTTC. Amino acids: CASSSGTPPYEQYF.

This clonotype has ten or more counts. V usage is TRBV10-3 and J usage is TRBJ1-1, with D unclear. Germline assignment: CDR1 ENHRY and CDR2 SYGVKD. The CDR3 extends over 11 amino acids. V lost 4 bases and J lost 8, with 8 bases in between. The CDR3 DNA follows: TGTGCCATCAGTGCAGCGGGAGAAGCTTTCTTT. It specifies CAISAAGEAFF.

This clonotype was detected many times. The rearrangement uses TRBV20-1 and TRBJ1-3; D gene ambiguous. Trimming took off 5 bases at V and 0 bases at J, with 8 bases between the two ends. The CDR3 is 13 amino acids. Per the germline V gene, CDR1 is DFQATT and CDR2 is SNEGSKA (reference sequence). CDR3 sequence reads: CSARTYSGNTIYF. CDR3 nucleotides: TGCAGTGCTCGGACGTACTCTGGAAACACCATATATTTT.

At least ten counts were recorded for this clonotype. The rearrangement uses TRBV6-2 or TRBV6-3 and TRBJ2-7; 7 bases map to TRBD2. This CDR3 has 14 residues. Germline loops: CDR1 MNHEY, CDR2 SVGEGT. Unmatched junction bases numbered 11, after V lost 5 bases and J lost 7 bases. This chain's CDR3 is CASSLRDYPGEQYF. The CDR3 DNA sequence: TGTGCCAGCAGTCTCCGGGACTACCCTGGGGAGCAGTACTTC.

This clonotype appeared many times. V and J are TRBV7-6 and TRBJ2-1; D possibly corresponds to TRBD2 (5 bases). Trimming left V 2 bases short and J 2 bases short, with 10 bases between. The CDR3 is 15 amino acids. CDR1 SGHVS and CDR2 FNYEAQ come from the germline V gene. CDR3 sequence reads: CASSLWRVAYNEQFF. DNA of the CDR3: TGTGCCAGCAGCTTATGGCGGGTTGCCTACAATGAGCAGTTCTTC.

In its sample, this clonotype was seen many times. V gene TRBV18 combines with J gene TRBJ2-6; 7 positions agree with TRBD1. The germline CDR1 and CDR2 sequences are KGHSH and LQKENI. The length of the CDR3 is 19 residues. With 4 bases clipped from V and 0 bases from J, the junction kept 12 bases outside the gene matches. Here the CDR3 DNA reads TGTGCCAGCTCACTCCCTCGACAGGGCATAAGCTCTGGGGCCAACGTCCTGACTTTC. Protein product: CASSLPRQGISSGANVLTF.

This clonotype was found many times. CDR3 protein: CASSLGAAGFSTDTQYF. The CDR3 nucleotides read TGTGCCAGCAGCTTAGGAGCGGCGGGATTCTCCACAGATACGCAGTATTTT. The chain combines TRBV7-6 with TRBJ2-3, with a possible D match to TRBD2 (6 bases). Germline V gives CDR1 SGHVS, CDR2 FNYEAQ. The length of the CDR3 is 17 residues. V was shortened by 1 base and J by 2 bases, with 16 bases between the two germline ends.

The rearrangement joins TRBV12-3 or TRBV12-4 to TRBJ1-5; D is possibly TRBD1 (6 bases). This CDR3 has 17 residues. V gave up 2 bases and J gave up 8 bases, with 22 bases separating them. The CDR3 loop is CASSLLQGLSGGKPQHF. In nucleotides, the CDR3 is TGTGCCAGCAGTTTACTCCAGGGGCTCTCCGGGGGGAAGCCCCAGCATTTT.

This clonotype was seen many times. The chain links TRBV7-2 to TRBJ2-1; tentatively, D is TRBD2 (6 bases). Germline loops: CDR1 SGHTA, CDR2 FQGNSA. The CDR3 has 15 residues. Trimming removed 3 bases from V and 7 bases from J, with 16 bases in between. CDR3 DNA sequence: TGTGCCAGCAGCTTCGGGAGTATAAGTAGGAATGAGCAGTTCTTC. This encodes CASSFGSISRNEQFF.

Ten or more counts support this clonotype. This chain uses TRBV7-2 with TRBJ1-2; TRBD1 might be the D (5 bases). Trimming removed 1 base at V and 3 bases at J, with 12 bases between. This CDR3 region has 15 residues. Per germline, CDR1 SGHTA and CDR2 FQGNSA. CDR3 nucleotide sequence: TGTGCCAGCAGCTTAGGACAGCTCCGGCACTATGGCTACACCTTC. Protein: CASSLGQLRHYGYTF. Based on the CDR3 plus reference TRBV7-2 and TRBJ1-2, the full variable domain is GAGVSQSPSNKVTEKGKDVELRCDPISGHTALYWYRQSLGQGLEFLIYFQGNSAPDKSGLPSDRFSAERTGGSVSTLTIQRTQQEDSAVYLCASSLGQLRHYGYTFGSGTRLTVV.

This clonotype came up many times. CDR3 region: CASNPLAGATNIQYF. The CDR3 nucleotides read TGTGCCAGCAATCCCCTAGCGGGAGCAACAAACATTCAGTACTTC. This chain connects TRBV2 to TRBJ2-4; 10 nucleotides match TRBD2. V dropped 7 bases and J dropped 6; count of bases not matched to a gene: 9. CDR3 length equals 15 residues. Germline CDR1 reads SNHLY; CDR2 reads FYNNEI.

A remark on this clonotype: A much larger clone is a single base away; this may be a read error. The chain is built from TRBV10-3 and TRBJ2-1, with 8 bases identical to TRBD2. V was clipped by 5 bases and J by 3 bases; unmatched bases: 3. CDR3 length: 14 amino acids. CDR1 and CDR2 (germline): ENHRY, SYGVKD. The CDR3 DNA follows: TGTGCCATCAGTCCGGGACTAGACTACAATGAGCAGTTCTTC. Its protein is CAISPGLDYNEQFF.